This TCR beta chain stems from a study of cytomegalovirus exposure and HLA in healthy donors. Primers included in the PCR were 60 Vbeta and 13 Jbeta primers. Clones were read by immunoSEQ multiplex PCR, and TCRdb kept only the in-frame ones, dropping some. The sample has about 58,000 clones. Of note for this clone: Its antigen is undetermined.

Study-wide findings and caveats: A missense DCLRE1C variant was associated with V- and J-gene trimming of TCR beta chains in a later analysis, and an independent cohort replicated the association. In a later analysis, DRB1 alleles had the most associated TCRs; HLA-C alleles the fewest. Per a prior analysis, the majority of TCR beta V segments were productive roughly 87% or roughly 30% of the time.

From germline, CDR1 is LGHNA and CDR2 YNFKEQ. The CDR3 is 15 residues long. The TCR originated in a male donor in good health and CMV-seronegative. The rearrangement uses TRBV4-2 and TRBJ2-5; D possibly corresponds to TRBD1 (7 bases). The DNA end favors TRBJ2-7, so the J call may be wrong. Source material: PBMCs. This CDR3 reads CASSQKEGASHEQYF. The CDR3 region has the DNA TGTGCCAGCAGCCAAAAGGAGGGGGCGAGCCACGAGCAGTACTTC.